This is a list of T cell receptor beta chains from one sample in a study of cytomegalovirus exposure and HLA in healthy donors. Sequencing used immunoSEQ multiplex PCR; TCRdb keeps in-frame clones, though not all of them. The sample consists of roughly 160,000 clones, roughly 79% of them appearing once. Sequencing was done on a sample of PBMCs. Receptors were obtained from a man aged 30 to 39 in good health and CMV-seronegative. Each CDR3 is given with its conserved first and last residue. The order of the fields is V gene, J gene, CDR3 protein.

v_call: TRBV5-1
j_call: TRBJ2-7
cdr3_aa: CASSTGGSAYEQYF

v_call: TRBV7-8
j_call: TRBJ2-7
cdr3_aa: CASSLVSSYEQYF

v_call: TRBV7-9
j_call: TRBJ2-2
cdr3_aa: CASSYPGLAGVNTGELFF

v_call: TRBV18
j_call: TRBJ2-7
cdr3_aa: CASSLLTYEQYF

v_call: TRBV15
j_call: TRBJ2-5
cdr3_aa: CATSRDGGLAGETQYF

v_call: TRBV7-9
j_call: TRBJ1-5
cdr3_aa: CASSLEGARPQHF

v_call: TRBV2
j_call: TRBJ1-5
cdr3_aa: CASSELPQGGFGNQPQHF

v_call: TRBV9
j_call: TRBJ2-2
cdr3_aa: CASSVEVGVTGELFF

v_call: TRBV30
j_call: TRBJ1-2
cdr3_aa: CAWSAQRNYGYTF

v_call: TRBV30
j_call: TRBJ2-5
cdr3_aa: CAWSVAGRFQETQYF

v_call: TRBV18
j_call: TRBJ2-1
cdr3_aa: CASRTGTGVDEQFF

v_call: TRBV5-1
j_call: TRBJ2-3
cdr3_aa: CASSELAHSTDTQYF

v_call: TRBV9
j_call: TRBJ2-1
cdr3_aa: CASSVERNEQFF

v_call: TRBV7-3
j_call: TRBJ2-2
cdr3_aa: CASKGGGLNTGELFF

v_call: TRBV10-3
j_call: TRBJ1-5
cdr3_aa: CAIGGGAKQPQHF

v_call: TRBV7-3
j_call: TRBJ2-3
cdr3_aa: CASSFGGVQGTQYF

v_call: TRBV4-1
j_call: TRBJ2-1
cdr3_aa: CASSQASDNEQFF

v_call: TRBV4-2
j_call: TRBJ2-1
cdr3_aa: CASSQEGIGGYNEQFF

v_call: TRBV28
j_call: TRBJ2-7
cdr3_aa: CASSSGQGAPYEQYF

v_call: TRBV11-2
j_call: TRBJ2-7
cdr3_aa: CASSVNRGSSYEQYF

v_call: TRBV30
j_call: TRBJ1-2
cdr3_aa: CAWISGLVNSGYTF

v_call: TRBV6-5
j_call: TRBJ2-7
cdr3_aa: CASSGEGGSYEQYF

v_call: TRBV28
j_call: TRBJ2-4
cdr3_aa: CASTAGRVGIQYF

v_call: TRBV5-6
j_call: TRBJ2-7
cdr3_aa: CASSLADSGF

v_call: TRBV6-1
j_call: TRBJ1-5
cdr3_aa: CASTFPDQPQHF

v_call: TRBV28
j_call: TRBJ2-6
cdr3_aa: CASRFYVGANVLTF

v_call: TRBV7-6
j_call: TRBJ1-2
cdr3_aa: CASSPGANYGYTF

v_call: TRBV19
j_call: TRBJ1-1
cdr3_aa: CASSARQGRTEAFF

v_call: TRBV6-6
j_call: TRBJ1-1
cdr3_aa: CASREGLMDTEAFF

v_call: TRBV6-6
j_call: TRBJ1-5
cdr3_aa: CASTTPSGVGNQPQHF

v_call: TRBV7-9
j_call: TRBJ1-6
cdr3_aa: CASSLTGDNSPLHF

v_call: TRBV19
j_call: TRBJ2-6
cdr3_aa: CASSRDTNSGANVLTF

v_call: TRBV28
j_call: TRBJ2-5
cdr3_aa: CASGGGGKETQYF

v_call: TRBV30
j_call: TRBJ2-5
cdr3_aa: CAWSTGTSGSRETQYF

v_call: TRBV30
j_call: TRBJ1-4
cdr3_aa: CAWRRGRGGNEKLFF

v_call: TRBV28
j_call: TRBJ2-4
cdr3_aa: CASTTGGLAKNIQYF

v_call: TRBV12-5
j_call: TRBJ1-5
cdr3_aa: CASAPGQGINQPQHF

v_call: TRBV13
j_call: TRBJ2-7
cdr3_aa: CASSFLDRGREQYF

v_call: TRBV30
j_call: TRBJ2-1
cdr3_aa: CAWSTLAGGHEQFF

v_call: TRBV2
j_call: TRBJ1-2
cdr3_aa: CASSEEDRGAGYTF

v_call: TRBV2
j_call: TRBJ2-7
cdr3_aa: CASIEREGVYEQYF

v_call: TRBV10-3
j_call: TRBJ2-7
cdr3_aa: CAIRYGLESYEQYF

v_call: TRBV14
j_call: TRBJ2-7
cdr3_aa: CASSQGRYYEQYF

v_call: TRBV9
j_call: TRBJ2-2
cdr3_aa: CASSVQGLNTGELFF

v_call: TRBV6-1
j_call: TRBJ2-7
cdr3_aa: CASQRLAGGEQYF

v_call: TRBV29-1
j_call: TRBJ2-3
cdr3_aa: CSVEKIQGGTDTQYF

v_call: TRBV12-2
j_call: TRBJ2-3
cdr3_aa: CASRLGGHTDTQYF

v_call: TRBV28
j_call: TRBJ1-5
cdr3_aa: CASSSGQGHQPQHF

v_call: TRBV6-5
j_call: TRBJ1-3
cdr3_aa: CASSPTEEGNTIYF

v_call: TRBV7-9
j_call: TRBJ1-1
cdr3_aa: CASSFEQGIGTEAFF

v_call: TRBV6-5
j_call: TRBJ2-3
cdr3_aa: CASSYSPGNTDTQYF

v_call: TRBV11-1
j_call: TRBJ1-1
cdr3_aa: CASSLGQGFEAFF

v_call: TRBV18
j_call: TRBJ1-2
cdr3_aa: CASSPPDRAGGYTF

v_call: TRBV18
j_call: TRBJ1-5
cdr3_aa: CASSPEWGQGNQPQHF